In its sample, the clone carrying this TCR beta chain was seen a few times. These data belong to a study of shared clonotypes between healthy human individuals. Study information: The people who gave samples were two women and a few men aged 18 to 49.

The CDR3 sequence is 11 residues long. V lost 1 base, J lost 10 bases, and 10 bases lay in between. Germline CDR1 DFQATT, CDR2 SNEGSKA (reference sequence). The run depth of the assay was deep. Assay used: immunoSEQ multiplex PCR; TCRdb lists only in-frame clones, some missing. The table includes about half a million clones, 60% to 85% detected once. The sequenced sample consisted of PBMCs. The chain uses TRBV20-1 and TRBJ1-2; D is uncertain. The source is a woman in her thirties or forties in good health. Some clones in this sample may be carry-over from other donors' samples. The DNA for the CDR3 is TGCAGTGCTAGAGGGGGAGAACACTACACCTTC. Its protein product is CSARGGEHYTF.